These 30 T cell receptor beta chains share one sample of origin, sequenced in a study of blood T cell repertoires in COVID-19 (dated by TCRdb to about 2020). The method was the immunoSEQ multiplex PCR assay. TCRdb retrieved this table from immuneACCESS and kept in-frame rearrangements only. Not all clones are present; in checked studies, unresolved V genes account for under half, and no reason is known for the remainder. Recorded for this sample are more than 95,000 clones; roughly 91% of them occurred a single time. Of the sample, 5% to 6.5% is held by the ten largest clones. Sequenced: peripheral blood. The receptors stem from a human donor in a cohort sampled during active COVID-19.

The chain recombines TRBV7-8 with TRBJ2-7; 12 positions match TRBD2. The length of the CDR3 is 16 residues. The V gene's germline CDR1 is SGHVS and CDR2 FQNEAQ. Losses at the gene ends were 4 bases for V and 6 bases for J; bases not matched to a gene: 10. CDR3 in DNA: TGTGCCAGCAGCTCTAGAAGAGTACTAGCGGGAGGCGAGCAGTACTTC. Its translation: CASSSRRVLAGGEQYF.

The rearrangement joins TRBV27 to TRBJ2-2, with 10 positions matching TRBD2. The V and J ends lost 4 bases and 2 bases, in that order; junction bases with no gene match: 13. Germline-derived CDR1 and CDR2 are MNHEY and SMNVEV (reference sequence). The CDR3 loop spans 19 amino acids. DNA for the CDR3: TGTGCCAGCAGTTCCCCTACTAGCGGGACCCTATCCAACACCGGGGAGCTGTTTTTT. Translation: CASSSPTSGTLSNTGELFF.

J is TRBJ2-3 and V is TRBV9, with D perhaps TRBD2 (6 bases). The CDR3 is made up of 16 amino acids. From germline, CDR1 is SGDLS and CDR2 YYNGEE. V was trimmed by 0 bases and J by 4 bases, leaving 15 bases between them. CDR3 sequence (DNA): TGTGCCAGCAGCGTAGTTGGAGGGGCGCAGGCAGATACGCAGTATTTT. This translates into CASSVVGGAQADTQYF.

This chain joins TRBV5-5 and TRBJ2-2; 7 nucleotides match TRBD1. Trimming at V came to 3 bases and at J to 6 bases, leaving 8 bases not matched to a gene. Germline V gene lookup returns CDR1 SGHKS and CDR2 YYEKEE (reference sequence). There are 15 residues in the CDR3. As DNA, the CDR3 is TGTGCCAGCAGCTCGACAGGGATCGACTCCGGGGAGCTGTTTTTT. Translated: CASSSTGIDSGELFF. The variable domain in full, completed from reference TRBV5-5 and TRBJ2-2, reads DAGVTQSPTHLIKTRGQQVTLRCSPISGHKSVSWYQQVLGQGPQFIFQYYEKEERGRGNFPDRFSARQFPNYSSELNVNALLLGDSALYLCASSSTGIDSGELFFGEGSRLTVL.

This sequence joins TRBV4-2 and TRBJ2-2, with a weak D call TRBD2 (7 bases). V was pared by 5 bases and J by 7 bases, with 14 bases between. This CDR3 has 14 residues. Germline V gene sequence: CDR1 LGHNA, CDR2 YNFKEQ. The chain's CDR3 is CASSFGGPGGELFF. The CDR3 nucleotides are TGTGCCAGCAGCTTCGGGGGGCCAGGCGGGGAGCTGTTTTTT.

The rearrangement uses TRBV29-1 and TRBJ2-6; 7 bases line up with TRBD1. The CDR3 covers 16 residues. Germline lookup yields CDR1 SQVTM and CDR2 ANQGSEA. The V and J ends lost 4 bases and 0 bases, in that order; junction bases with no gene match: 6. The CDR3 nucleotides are TGCAGCGTTGGTGGACAGGCCTTCTCTGGGGCCAACGTCCTGACTTTC. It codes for CSVGGQAFSGANVLTF.

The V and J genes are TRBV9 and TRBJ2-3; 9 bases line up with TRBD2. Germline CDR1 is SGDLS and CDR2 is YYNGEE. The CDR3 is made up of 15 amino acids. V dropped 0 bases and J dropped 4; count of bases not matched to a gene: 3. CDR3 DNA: TGTGCCAGCAGCGTAGTTAGCGGGAGCCCAGATACGCAGTATTTT. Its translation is CASSVVSGSPDTQYF.

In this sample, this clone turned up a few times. CDR3 DNA sequence: TGCGCCAGCAGTGCGGAAGCGCACGAGCAGTACTTC. It codes for CASSAEAHEQYF. This sequence joins TRBV10-1 and TRBJ2-7, with no clear D. Deletions cut 4 bases from V and 5 bases from J, with 9 bases between. The V gene's germline CDR1 is WNHNN and CDR2 SYGVQD (reference sequence). The CDR3 is 12 residues long.

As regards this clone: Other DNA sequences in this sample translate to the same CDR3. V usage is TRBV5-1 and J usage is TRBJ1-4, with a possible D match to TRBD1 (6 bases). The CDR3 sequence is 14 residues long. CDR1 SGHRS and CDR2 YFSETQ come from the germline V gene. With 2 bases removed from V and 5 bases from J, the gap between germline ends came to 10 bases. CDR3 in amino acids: CASSLGQGNEKLFF. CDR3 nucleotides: TGCGCCAGCAGCTTAGGGCAGGGGAATGAAAAACTGTTTTTT.

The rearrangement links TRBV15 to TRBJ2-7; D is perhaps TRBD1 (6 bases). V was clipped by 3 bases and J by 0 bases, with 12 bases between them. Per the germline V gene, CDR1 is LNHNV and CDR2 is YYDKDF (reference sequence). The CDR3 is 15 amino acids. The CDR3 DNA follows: TGTGCCACCAGCAGGGAGCAGGGGAGCTCCTACGAGCAGTACTTC. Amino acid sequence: CATSREQGSSYEQYF.

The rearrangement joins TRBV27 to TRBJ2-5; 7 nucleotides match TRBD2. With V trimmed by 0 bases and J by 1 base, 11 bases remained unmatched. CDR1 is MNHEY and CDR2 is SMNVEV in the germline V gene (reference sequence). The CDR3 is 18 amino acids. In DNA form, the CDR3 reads TGTGCCAGCAGTTTATCGGGCGGGGGAAGGAGCCCCCAAGAGACCCAGTACTTC. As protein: CASSLSGGGRSPQETQYF.

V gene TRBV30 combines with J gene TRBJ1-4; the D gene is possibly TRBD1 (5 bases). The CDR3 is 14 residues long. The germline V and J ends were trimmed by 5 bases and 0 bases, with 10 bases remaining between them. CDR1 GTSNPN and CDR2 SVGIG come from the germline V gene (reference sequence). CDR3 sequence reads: CAWDRQSTNEKLFF. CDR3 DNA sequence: TGTGCCTGGGACCGACAGTCAACTAATGAAAAACTGTTTTTT.

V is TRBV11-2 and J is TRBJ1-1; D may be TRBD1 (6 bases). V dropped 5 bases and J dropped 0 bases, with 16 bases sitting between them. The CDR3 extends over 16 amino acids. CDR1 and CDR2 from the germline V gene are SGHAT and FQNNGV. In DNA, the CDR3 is TGTGCCAGCAGCCCCCGAATGGGACATCTGAACACTGAAGCTTTCTTT. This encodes CASSPRMGHLNTEAFF.

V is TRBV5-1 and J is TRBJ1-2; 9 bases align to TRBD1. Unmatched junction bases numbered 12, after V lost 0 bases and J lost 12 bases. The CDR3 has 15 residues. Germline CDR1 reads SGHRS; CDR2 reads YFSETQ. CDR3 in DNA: TGCGCCAGCAGCTTGGGCGGGACAGGGATGAAGTTGGACACCTTC. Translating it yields CASSLGGTGMKLDTF.

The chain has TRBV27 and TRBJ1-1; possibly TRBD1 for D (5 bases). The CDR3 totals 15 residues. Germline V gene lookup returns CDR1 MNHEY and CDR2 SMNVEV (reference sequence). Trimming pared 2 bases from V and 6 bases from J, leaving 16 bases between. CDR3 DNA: TGTGCCAGCAGTTTAGAGCCAGGGAGGAATGCTGAAGCTTTCTTT. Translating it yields CASSLEPGRNAEAFF.

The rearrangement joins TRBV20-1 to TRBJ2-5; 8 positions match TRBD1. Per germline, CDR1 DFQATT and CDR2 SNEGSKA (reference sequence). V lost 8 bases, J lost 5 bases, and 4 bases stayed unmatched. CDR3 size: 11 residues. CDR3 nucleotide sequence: TGCAGTATGGACAGGGCGGAGACCCAGTACTTC. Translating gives CSMDRAETQYF.

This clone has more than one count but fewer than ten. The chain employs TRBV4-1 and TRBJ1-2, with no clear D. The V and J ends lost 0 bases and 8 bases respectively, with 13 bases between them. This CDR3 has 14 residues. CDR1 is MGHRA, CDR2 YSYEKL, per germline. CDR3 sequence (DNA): TGCGCCAGCAGCCAAGAAGGGCTTCCGGGGGGCTACACCTTC. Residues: CASSQEGLPGGYTF.

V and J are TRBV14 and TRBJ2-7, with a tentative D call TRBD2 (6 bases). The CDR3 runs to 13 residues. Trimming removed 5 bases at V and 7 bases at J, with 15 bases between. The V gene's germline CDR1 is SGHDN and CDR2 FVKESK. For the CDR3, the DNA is TGTGCCAGCAGCATTTCGGGAGCTGGGGAGCAGTACTTC. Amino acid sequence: CASSISGAGEQYF.

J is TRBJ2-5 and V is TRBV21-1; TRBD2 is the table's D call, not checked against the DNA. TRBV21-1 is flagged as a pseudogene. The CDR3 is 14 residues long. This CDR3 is CASSKAGNMQTQYF. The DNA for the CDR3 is TGTGCCAGCAGCAAAGCCGGGAACATGCAGACCCAGTACTTC.

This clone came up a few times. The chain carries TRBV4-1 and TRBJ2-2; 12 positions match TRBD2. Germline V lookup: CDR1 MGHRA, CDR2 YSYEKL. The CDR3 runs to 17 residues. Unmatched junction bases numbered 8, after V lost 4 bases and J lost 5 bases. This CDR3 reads CASSPTLAGGPTGELFF. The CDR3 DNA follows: TGCGCCAGCAGCCCGACTCTAGCGGGAGGGCCGACCGGGGAGCTGTTTTTT.

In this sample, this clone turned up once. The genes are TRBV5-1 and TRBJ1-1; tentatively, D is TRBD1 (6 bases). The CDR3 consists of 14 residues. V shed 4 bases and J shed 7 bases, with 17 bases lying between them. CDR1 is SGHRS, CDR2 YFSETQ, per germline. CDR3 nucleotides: TGCGCCAGCAGCCCGCTCCTGGACAGCCTTGAAGCTTTCTTT. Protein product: CASSPLLDSLEAFF. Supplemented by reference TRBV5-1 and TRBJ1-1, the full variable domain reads KAGVTQTPRYLIKTRGQQVTLSCSPISGHRSVSWYQQTPGQGLQFLFEYFSETQRNKGNFPGRFSGRQFSNSRSEMNVSTLELGDSALYLCASSPLLDSLEAFFGQGTRLTVV.

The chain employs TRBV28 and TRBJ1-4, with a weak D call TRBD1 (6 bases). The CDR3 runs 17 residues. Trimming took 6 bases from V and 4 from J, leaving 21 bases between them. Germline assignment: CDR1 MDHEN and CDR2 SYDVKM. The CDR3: CASSLPPGGAFNEKLFF. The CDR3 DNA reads TGTGCCAGCAGCCTCCCGCCGGGGGGCGCGTTTAATGAAAAACTGTTTTTT.

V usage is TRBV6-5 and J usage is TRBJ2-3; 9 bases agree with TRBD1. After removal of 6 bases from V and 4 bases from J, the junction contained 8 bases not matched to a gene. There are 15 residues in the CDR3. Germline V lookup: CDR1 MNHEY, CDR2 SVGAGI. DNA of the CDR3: TGTGCCAGCAGGTTACAGGGGGCAGTCGCAGATACGCAGTATTTT. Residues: CASRLQGAVADTQYF.

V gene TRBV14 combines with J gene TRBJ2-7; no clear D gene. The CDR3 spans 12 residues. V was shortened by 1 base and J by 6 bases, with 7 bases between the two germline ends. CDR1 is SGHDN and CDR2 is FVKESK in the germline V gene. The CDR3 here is CASSQVPREQYF. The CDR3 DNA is TGTGCCAGCAGCCAAGTCCCCCGCGAGCAGTACTTC.

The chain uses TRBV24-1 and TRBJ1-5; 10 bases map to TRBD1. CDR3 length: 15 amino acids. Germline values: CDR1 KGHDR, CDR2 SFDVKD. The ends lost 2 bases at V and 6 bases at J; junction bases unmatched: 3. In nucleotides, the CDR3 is TGTGCCACCAGTGATTCAGGACAGGGGGGTCAGCCCCAGCATTTT. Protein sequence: CATSDSGQGGQPQHF.

CDR3 DNA: TGTGCCAGCAGACCCGGGAGGGACAATGAGCAGTTCTTC. It specifies CASRPGRDNEQFF. This chain connects TRBV11-3 to TRBJ2-1; TRBD2 matches 8 bases. J lost 5 bases, V lost 6 bases, and 3 bases had no gene match. CDR1 and CDR2 (germline): SGHNT, YENEEA. CDR3 size: 13 residues.

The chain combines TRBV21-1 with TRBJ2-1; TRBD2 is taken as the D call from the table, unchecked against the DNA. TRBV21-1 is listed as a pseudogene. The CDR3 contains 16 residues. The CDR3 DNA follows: TGTGCCAGCAGCCCTCGGACTAGCGGATCCTACAATGAGCAGTTCTTC. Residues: CASSPRTSGSYNEQFF.

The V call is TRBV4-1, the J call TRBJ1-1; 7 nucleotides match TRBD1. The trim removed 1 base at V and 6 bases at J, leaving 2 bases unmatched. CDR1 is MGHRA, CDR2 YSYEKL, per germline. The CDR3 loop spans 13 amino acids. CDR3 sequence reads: CASSQVGTAEAFF. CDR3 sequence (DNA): TGCGCCAGCAGCCAAGTAGGGACAGCTGAAGCTTTCTTT.

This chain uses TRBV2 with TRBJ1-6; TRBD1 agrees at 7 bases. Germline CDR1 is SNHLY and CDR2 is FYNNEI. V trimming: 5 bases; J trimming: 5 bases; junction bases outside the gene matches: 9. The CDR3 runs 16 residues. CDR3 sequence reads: CASSWTGPTNNSPLHF. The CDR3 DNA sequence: TGTGCCAGCAGTTGGACAGGTCCGACCAATAATTCACCCCTCCACTTT.

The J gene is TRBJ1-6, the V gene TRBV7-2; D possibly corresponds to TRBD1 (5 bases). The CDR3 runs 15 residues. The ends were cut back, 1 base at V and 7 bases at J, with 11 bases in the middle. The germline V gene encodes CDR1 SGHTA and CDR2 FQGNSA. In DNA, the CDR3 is TGTGCCAGCAGCTTAGGGGGCCAAAGAAATTCACCCCTCCACTTT. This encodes CASSLGGQRNSPLHF.